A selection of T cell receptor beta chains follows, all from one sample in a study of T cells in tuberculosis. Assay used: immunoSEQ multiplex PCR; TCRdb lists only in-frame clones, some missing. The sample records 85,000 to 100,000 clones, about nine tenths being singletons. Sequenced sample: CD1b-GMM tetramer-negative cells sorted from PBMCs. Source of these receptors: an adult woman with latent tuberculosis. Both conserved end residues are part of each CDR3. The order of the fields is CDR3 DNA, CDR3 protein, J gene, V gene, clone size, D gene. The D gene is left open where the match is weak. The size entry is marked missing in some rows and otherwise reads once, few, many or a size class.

TGCACCAGCAGCCAAGATGCTTCTCCCCTTCTAGCGGGGGCTCGCTCTGGGGCCAACGTCCTGACTTTC CTSSQDASPLLAGARSGANVLTF TRBJ2-6 TRBV1 NA NA
TGTGCCAGCAGCCGTGCAATCGACAGAAACTACAATGAGCAGTTCTTC CASSRAIDRNYNEQFF TRBJ2-1 TRBV7-6 NA NA
TGTGCCAGCAGATTTGCAGGGACTTATGGCTACACCTTC CASRFAGTYGYTF TRBJ1-2 TRBV5-4 NA NA
TGTGCCAGCAGCCCGGGACAGGGAATTACACCCCTCCACTTT CASSPGQGITPLHF TRBJ1-6 TRBV5-6 NA TRBD1
TGTGCCAGCAGCTTAGGGGGGTTGGGGGGACGGACTGAAGCTTTCTTT CASSLGGLGGRTEAFF TRBJ1-1 TRBV7-9 NA NA
TGTGCCAGCAGCTTAGTTGGGGGAACAGGGACCCAGCATTTT CASSLVGGTGTQHF TRBJ1-5 TRBV7-8 NA NA
TGTGCCAGCAGTAATCCGGGACAGGGTTTGCGGGGCTACACCTTC CASSNPGQGLRGYTF TRBJ1-2 TRBV6-1 once TRBD1
TGTGCCAGCAGAATACAGGTCAATGGGGCCAACGTCCTGACTTTC CASRIQVNGANVLTF TRBJ2-6 TRBV6-5 NA NA
TGTGCCAGCAGTGCTCTAGTTAGGGGTTTGGGCTCTGGAAACACCATATATTTT CASSALVRGLGSGNTIYF TRBJ1-3 TRBV6-1 once NA
TGCAGCGTTGAGAGGGTTGATGAGCAGTTCTTC CSVERVDEQFF TRBJ2-1 TRBV29-1 once NA
TGTGCCTGGAGTGGAGGCATCCAAGAGACCCAGTACTTC CAWSGGIQETQYF TRBJ2-5 TRBV30 NA NA
TGTGCCTGGAGTGTACGGGGAGGGGTTGCTGGGGCCAACGTCCTGACTTTC CAWSVRGGVAGANVLTF TRBJ2-6 TRBV30 NA TRBD2
TGCAGCGTTGAGAAAGCAGGGTGGAGCTATGGCTACACCTTC CSVEKAGWSYGYTF TRBJ1-2 TRBV29-1 NA NA
TGCGCCAGCAGCCTGCAGGGGCGGAACACTGAAGCTTTCTTT CASSLQGRNTEAFF TRBJ1-1 TRBV5-1 NA NA
TGCGCCAGCAGCCAAGATCAAATAGCGGGGGGATACAATGAGCAGTTCTTC CASSQDQIAGGYNEQFF TRBJ2-1 TRBV4-1 NA TRBD2
TGCGCCAGCAGCTTGCCTGGGACAGGGGACACCGGGGAGCTGTTTTTT CASSLPGTGDTGELFF TRBJ2-2 TRBV5-1 NA TRBD1
TGTGCCAGCACCCTAGGCAACAATCAGCCCCAGCATTTT CASTLGNNQPQHF TRBJ1-5 TRBV16 NA NA
TGTGCCAGCAGCTTCTCTAGCGGGTATTCTAGCACAGATACGCAGTATTTT CASSFSSGYSSTDTQYF TRBJ2-3 TRBV11-2 NA TRBD2
TGTGCCAGCAGTGCGACACGGAAGGATCGTGGGTCCGTCCACTATGGCTACACCTTC CASSATRKDRGSVHYGYTF TRBJ1-2 TRBV5-4 once NA
TGTGCCAGCAGCCATAACTATGGCTACACCTTC CASSHNYGYTF TRBJ1-2 TRBV7-2 NA NA
TGTGCCAGCAGAGCGAGTAACTATGGCTACACCTTC CASRASNYGYTF TRBJ1-2 TRBV7-2 NA NA
TGTGCCAGCAGAAAGCAGCGGGGGGGCCGTCACGCAGATACGCAGTATTTT CASRKQRGGRHADTQYF TRBJ2-3 TRBV28 NA TRBD2
TGTGCCAGTCGGGGGGGTTGGCACTATGGCTACACCTTC CASRGGWHYGYTF TRBJ1-2 TRBV19 NA NA
TGTGCCAGCAGCTTAGGGCGGACTAGCGGGGTGCGACTCACAGATACGCAGTATTTT CASSLGRTSGVRLTDTQYF TRBJ2-3 TRBV7-2 NA TRBD2
TGTGCCAGCAGTGATTACAAGGGGGGGAATGAGCAGTTCTTC CASSDYKGGNEQFF TRBJ2-1 TRBV6-4 NA NA
TGTGCCAGCAGCTTCGGGATCCTTGGGGCAGATACGCAGTATTTT CASSFGILGADTQYF TRBJ2-3 TRBV11-2 few NA
TGTGCCTGGAGTGGGGGAGCTAGCGGGGTAGATACGCAGTATTTT CAWSGGASGVDTQYF TRBJ2-3 TRBV30 NA TRBD2
TGTGCCAGCGGTACACCGGGGAGGGGTGAATACGAGCAGTACTTC CASGTPGRGEYEQYF TRBJ2-7 TRBV28 NA TRBD2
TGTGCCAGCAGCTTGGTCGGGACAGGGTTGTCACCCCTCCACTTT CASSLVGTGLSPLHF TRBJ1-6 TRBV5-4 NA TRBD1
TGCGCCAGCAGCCAAGGGGGTAGCGGGGGCCCGGGGGGGAATGAGCAGTTCTTC CASSQGGSGGPGGNEQFF TRBJ2-1 TRBV4-3 once TRBD2
TGTGCCAGCAGCTTAAGCGGGGGGAACAATGAGCAGTTCTTC CASSLSGGNNEQFF TRBJ2-1 TRBV7-3 NA TRBD2
TGTGCCAGCAGACTCGGGACTAGCGGGTATATGGAGCAGTTCTTC CASRLGTSGYMEQFF TRBJ2-1 TRBV6-1 NA TRBD2
TGCGCCAGCAGCCAACCGGGACAGTTGAACACTGAAGCTTTCTTT CASSQPGQLNTEAFF TRBJ1-1 TRBV4-1 NA TRBD1
TGTGCCAGCAGCTTTAGACAGGGGATCACTGAAGCTTTCTTT CASSFRQGITEAFF TRBJ1-1 TRBV5-4 NA TRBD1
TGTGCCAGCAGCTCCCAGGGGGCAGGTCGGGAGACCCAGTACTTC CASSSQGAGRETQYF TRBJ2-5 TRBV7-6 NA TRBD1
TGTGCCAGCAGCCAAGAAAGAGCGACTAAATTCAGCACAGATACGCAGTATTTT CASSQERATKFSTDTQYF TRBJ2-3 TRBV4-2 NA NA
TGTGCCATCAGTGAGTCTGTAGGAGCGGGGGGCAAAAACATTCAGTACTTC CAISESVGAGGKNIQYF TRBJ2-4 TRBV10-3 NA TRBD2
TGTGCCAGCAGTCTACAGGGATCTTATAGCAATCAGCCCCAGCATTTT CASSLQGSYSNQPQHF TRBJ1-5 TRBV2 NA NA
TGTGCCAGCAGCCGCGGGGGGCCGAACACCGGGGAGCTGTTTTTT CASSRGGPNTGELFF TRBJ2-2 TRBV6-1 NA TRBD2
TGCAGCGTTCCCCCGGGACAGGGGTTCTATGGCTACACCTTC CSVPPGQGFYGYTF TRBJ1-2 TRBV29-1 NA TRBD1